The 14 T cell receptor beta chains listed next were all sequenced from one sample in a study of blood T cell repertoires in COVID-19. TCRdb keeps only in-frame clones here, not all; method: immunoSEQ multiplex PCR. The data show tens of thousands of clones, roughly nine tenths seen once. Sequencing was done on a sample of peripheral blood. The receptors were sampled from a woman aged 45-65 years in a cohort sampled during active COVID-19.

The J gene is TRBJ1-1, the V gene TRBV3-1 (or the pseudogene TRBV3-2), with D possibly matching TRBD1 (5 bases). Germline V gene lookup returns CDR1 LGHDT and CDR2 YNNKEL (reference sequence). The ends were cut back, 8 bases at V and 5 bases at J, with 12 bases in the middle. The CDR3 runs 12 residues. The CDR3 nucleotides read TGTGCCAGCCAGGGTACTGTGACTGAAGCTTTCTTT. This translates into CASQGTVTEAFF.

The chain combines TRBV5-1 with TRBJ2-7, with 10 bases aligning to TRBD2. CDR1 is SGHRS and CDR2 is YFSETQ in the germline V gene. The ends lost 3 bases at V and 4 bases at J; junction bases unmatched: 7. The CDR3 is 15 residues long. The CDR3 region is CASSSKLAGVYEQYF. The CDR3 coding sequence is TGCGCCAGCAGCTCCAAGCTAGCGGGAGTGTACGAGCAGTACTTC.

The V and J genes are TRBV19 and TRBJ1-2; TRBD1 matches 12 bases. Germline lookup yields CDR1 LNHDA and CDR2 SQIVND (reference sequence). This CDR3 is 14 amino acids long. The ends lost 7 bases at V and 7 bases at J; junction bases unmatched: 7. The CDR3 loop reads CASTSGQGASGYTF. The CDR3 DNA follows: TGTGCCAGTACCTCGGGACAGGGGGCAAGTGGCTACACCTTC.

The chain links TRBV9 to TRBJ2-3; 10 nucleotides line up with TRBD2. Losses at the gene ends were 3 bases for V and 4 bases for J; bases not matched to a gene: 14. Germline CDR1 and CDR2: SGDLS and YYNGEE. The CDR3 spans 18 residues. The CDR3 here is CASSGEGGASGSSDTQYF. CDR3 bases: TGTGCCAGCAGCGGAGAGGGGGGGGCTAGCGGGAGCTCAGATACGCAGTATTTT.

The rearrangement joins TRBV19 to TRBJ2-7, with no clear D. The CDR3 runs 11 residues. CDR1 is LNHDA and CDR2 is SQIVND in the germline V gene (reference sequence). The DNA for the CDR3 is TGTGCAACAGCTAAGAAATACGAGCAGTACTTC. Protein product: CATAKKYEQYF.

Here the CDR3 reads CASSLSMWNTEAFF. CDR3 DNA: TGTGCCAGCAGCCTGAGTATGTGGAACACTGAAGCTTTCTTT. The gene calls are TRBV11-2 and TRBJ1-1; D is undetermined. V gave up 5 bases and J gave up 1 base, with 11 bases separating them. The CDR3 is made up of 14 amino acids. Germline values: CDR1 SGHAT, CDR2 FQNNGV.

The rearrangement links TRBV11-2 to TRBJ2-1; D may be TRBD1 (5 bases). In germline, CDR1 is SGHAT, CDR2 FQNNGV. This CDR3 has 16 residues. The V and J ends lost 0 bases and 4 bases respectively, with 13 bases between them. CDR3 amino acids: CASSLDQGRAYNEQFF. For the CDR3, the DNA is TGTGCCAGCAGCTTAGATCAGGGCAGGGCTTACAATGAGCAGTTCTTC.

This rearrangement joins TRBV6-6 to TRBJ1-4; no reliable D call. The germline V gene has CDR1 MNHNY and CDR2 SVGAGI (reference sequence). There are 13 residues in the CDR3. Trimming stripped 7 bases from V and 0 bases from J, with 6 bases between. In DNA form, the CDR3 reads TGTGCCAGCAAACGAGCAACTAATGAAAAACTGTTTTTT. Protein sequence: CASKRATNEKLFF.

This clone was detected a few times. The chain joins TRBV6-5 to TRBJ2-2; TRBD1 is a possible D gene (5 bases). The CDR3 sequence is 13 residues long. Trimming took 8 bases from V and 6 from J, leaving 13 bases between them. Germline CDR1 MNHEY, CDR2 SVGAGI. The CDR3 region is CASGDSFPGELFF. In nucleotides, the CDR3 is TGTGCCAGCGGAGACAGTTTCCCCGGGGAGCTGTTTTTT.

The V gene is TRBV7-9, the J gene TRBJ2-7; 8 bases agree with TRBD1. There are 12 residues in the CDR3. The J segment lost 6 bases and the V segment lost 6 bases, leaving 4 bases of the junction unmatched. Germline assignment: CDR1 SEHNR and CDR2 FQNEAQ (reference sequence). The CDR3 bases are TGTGCCAGCAGATCTACAGGGGGCGAGCAGTACTTC. Translation: CASRSTGGEQYF.

V and J are TRBV10-2 and TRBJ1-4, with D perhaps TRBD1 (5 bases). This CDR3 has 14 residues. Trimming took 3 bases from V and 7 from J, leaving 12 bases between them. CDR1 is WSHSY and CDR2 is SAAADI in the germline V gene. The CDR3 here is CASSDGGEAEKLFF. DNA of the CDR3: TGCGCCAGCAGTGATGGAGGGGAGGCTGAAAAACTGTTTTTT.

V is TRBV21-1 and J is TRBJ2-3; whether TRBD1, the table's D call, matches the DNA was not checked. TRBV21-1 is assigned pseudogene status. The CDR3 is 16 residues long. Written as DNA, the CDR3 is TGTGCCAGCAGCAGACAGGACCGATCGGACACAGATACGCAGTATTTT. Translated: CASSRQDRSDTDTQYF.

This chain links TRBV29-1 with TRBJ2-3; 12 nucleotides align to TRBD1. Trimming cost V 7 bases and J 6 bases; bases outside gene matches: 8. The length of the CDR3 is 14 residues. Germline V gene lookup returns CDR1 SQVTM and CDR2 ANQGSEA. CDR3 protein: CSDQRDRGQDTQYF. Written as DNA, the CDR3 is TGCAGCGACCAGAGGGACAGGGGGCAGGATACGCAGTATTTT.

This chain uses TRBV19 with TRBJ2-7; D possibly corresponds to TRBD2 (5 bases). CDR3 length: 13 residues. Germline V CDR1 and CDR2: LNHDA, SQIVND (reference sequence). V was cut by 5 bases and J by 7 bases, with 15 bases left in between. The CDR3 sequence is CASSQSGLGEQYF. The CDR3 DNA sequence: TGTGCCAGTAGTCAATCGGGGTTGGGGGAGCAGTACTTC.